This TCR beta chain was captured by sequencing in a study of T-cell reconstitution after alpha-beta-depleted transplantation in children. Study-wide results and limits: Reportedly, only several hundred clones from non-depleted graft cells drove alpha-beta T-cell counts at about two months. After one year, T-cell counts and TCRbeta diversity mostly came from new T cells. The study traced high day-60 TCRbeta diversity in some patients to surviving recipient T cells and thymic progenitors.

This clonotype turned up a few times. Its matching antigen is unknown. TCRbeta library preparation incorporated unique molecular identifiers. TCRdb reprocessed the PCR reads with MiXCR, giving one entry per CDR3 protein. The table includes about 98,000 distinct CDR3 sequences, 23% detected once. The CDR3 is 16 residues long. Germline V gives CDR1 MNHEY, CDR2 SVGAGI. V shed 0 bases, J shed 2 bases, and the junction held 5 bases outside the gene matches. The starting material was PBMCs, obtained before TCRalphabeta/CD19-depleted stem cell transplant. The source is a boy aged 2 to 9 with acute lymphoblastic leukemia, due to receive a stem cell transplant. The V call is TRBV6-5, the J call TRBJ2-7; TRBD1 matches at 9 bases. CDR3 sequence (DNA): TGTGCCAGCAGTTACTCCGGGACAGGGATAACCTACGAGCAGTACTTC. It translates to CASSYSGTGITYEQYF.